A selection of T cell receptor beta chains follows, all from one sample in a study of cytomegalovirus exposure and HLA in healthy donors. Clones were read by immunoSEQ multiplex PCR, and TCRdb kept only the in-frame ones, dropping some. The data show 200,000 to 250,000 clones, with roughly 84% seen just once and roughly 0.7% held by the top ten. Sequenced: PBMCs. The source of these receptors is a boy aged 2 to 10 in good health and CMV-seronegative. The CDR3 runs from the conserved cysteine through the conserved F or W. The order of the fields is J gene, D gene, V gene, clone size, CDR3 DNA, CDR3 protein. A D gene is named only where the DNA matches it firmly. Clone size, where shown, is once, few, many, or a class for clones that have expanded.

TRBJ1-5 . TRBV6-1 . TGTGCCAGCAAACCGAGGCTGCTTAGCAATCAGCCCCAGCATTTT CASKPRLLSNQPQHF
TRBJ2-1 TRBD1 TRBV7-6 . TGTGCCAGCAGCTTAGCCGAGCTAAAGGGGGCCCCCTACAATGAGCAGTTCTTC CASSLAELKGAPYNEQFF
TRBJ1-2 . TRBV6-5 . TGTGCCAGCAGTTACTCGAGTTCCCCTAGGGGCTACACCTTC CASSYSSSPRGYTF
TRBJ1-5 . TRBV5-1 . TGCGCCAGCAGCGTGGACATGGGCAATCAGCCCCAGCATTTT CASSVDMGNQPQHF
TRBJ2-7 TRBD2 TRBV10-3 . TGTGCCATCAGTGGGCTAGCGGGAGGCACCTACGAGCAGTACTTC CAISGLAGGTYEQYF
TRBJ2-1 . TRBV7-2 . TGTGCCAGCAGCTTAGCGGGAGGGGGCAATGAGCAGTTCTTC CASSLAGGGNEQFF
TRBJ1-2 . TRBV27 once TGTGCCAGCAGCCCCTCGGCAGGCCTATATGGCTACACCTTC CASSPSAGLYGYTF
TRBJ2-7 . TRBV9 . TGTGCCAGCAGCTCCACGGGGACAACCTACGAGCAGTACTTC CASSSTGTTYEQYF
TRBJ1-6 . TRBV30 . TGTGCCTGGAGGGAGGGACCGGGTAATTCACCCCTCCACTTT CAWREGPGNSPLHF
TRBJ2-5 TRBD2 TRBV11-2 . TGTGCCAGCAACCCGGGACTAGCGGGAGCCCTACAAGAGACCCAGTACTTC CASNPGLAGALQETQYF
TRBJ2-2 TRBD2 TRBV5-4 . TGTGCCAGCAGCTTACTAGCGGGGGGGATATCGGTGGAGCTGTTTTTT CASSLLAGGISVELFF
TRBJ1-1 TRBD1 TRBV6-6 . TGTGCCAGCACCCCACAGGGGTATACTGAAGCTTTCTTT CASTPQGYTEAFF
TRBJ1-2 TRBD1 TRBV4-1 once TGCGCCAGCAGCCAAACAGGGGGCTATGGCTACACCTTC CASSQTGGYGYTF
TRBJ2-7 TRBD2 TRBV10-3 . TGTGCCATCAGTGGACTAGCGGGTTACGAGCAGTACTTC CAISGLAGYEQYF
TRBJ2-1 TRBD1 TRBV7-9 . TGTGCCAGCAGCTTATCCCTCGGGGACAGGGTTTGGGAGCAGTTCTTC CASSLSLGDRVWEQFF
TRBJ2-3 TRBD2 TRBV5-1 . TGCGCCAGCAGCTTGGCTCGGGGGGCAGATACGCAGTATTTT CASSLARGADTQYF
TRBJ2-4 . TRBV23-1 . TGCGCCAGCAGTCACAGTGCGGGGACCCCTCTAGCCAAAAACATTCAGTACTTC CASSHSAGTPLAKNIQYF
TRBJ2-6 TRBD1 TRBV11-3 . TGTGCCAGCAGTTCCGGGACAGGTTCCTCTGGGGCCAACGTCCTGACTTTC CASSSGTGSSGANVLTF
TRBJ2-3 TRBD2 TRBV5-4 . TGTGCCAGCGGGGGGGTCGGCGGCACAGATACGCAGTATTTT CASGGVGGTDTQYF
TRBJ2-1 . TRBV9 . TGTGCCAGCAGCGTTCAGGGACTCTCCTACAATGAGCAGTTCTTC CASSVQGLSYNEQFF
TRBJ2-1 . TRBV5-1 few TGCGCCAGCAGCTTGACCGGGACTCCCTCCTACAATGAGCAGTTCTTC CASSLTGTPSYNEQFF